This T cell receptor beta chain derives from a study of T cells after yellow fever vaccination. Findings and limits, study-wide: Within FACS-sorted repertoires, abundant clonotypes contaminating from the bulk population could be present. The secondary T-cell response peaked on day 5, not day 15, but was weaker. Clones that expanded after primary vaccination mostly reappeared after the booster (less than 98% CD4, roughly 90% CD8).

Template-switching 5'RACE yielded the TCR cDNA; a universal primer site and UMIs were added in the process. TCRdb itself ran the 5' RACE reads through MiXCR, one entry per CDR3 protein. The repertoire consists of roughly 150,000 distinct CDR3 sequences, with less than 9% occurring once and the leading ten covering more than 2.5%. Trimming stripped 1 base from V and 3 bases from J, with 10 bases between. This CDR3 is 14 amino acids long. The germline CDR1 and CDR2 sequences are SEHNR and FQNEAQ (reference sequence). The sample holds a few counts of this clonotype. Its antigen remains unidentified. The sequence derives from a young man who received the YFV17D yellow fever vaccine. Sequences were derived from CD4+ T cells sorted from PBMCs, sampled 4 to 6 days after the first yellow fever vaccination. The V and J genes are TRBV7-9 and TRBJ2-7, with D possibly matching TRBD2 (5 bases). CDR3 bases: TGTGCCAGCAGCTTAGACGCCGGGGTCTACGAGCAGTACGTC. Its protein product is CASSLDAGVYEQYV.